A single sample is the source of the 3 T cell receptor beta chains below, sequenced in a study of identical twins. TCRdb re-derived calls from the 5' RACE reads in MiXCR, one entry per CDR3 protein. Here the sample spans 550,000 to 700,000 distinct CDR3 sequences, less than 25% being singletons. These data were also filed under a second study, of T cells expressing NK-cell markers.

Sequencing input: PBMCs. The receptors come from a woman aged 18-30 years in good health.

Only a few counts were recorded for this clonotype. This chain uses TRBV4-3 with TRBJ2-7; 9 nucleotides match TRBD1. The CDR3 extends over 20 amino acids. From germline, CDR1 is LGHNA and CDR2 YSLEER. V gave up 2 bases and J gave up 5 bases; unmatched junction bases: 22. The chain's CDR3 is CASSQFRILVSGQGTHEQYF. The CDR3, as DNA: TGCGCCAGCAGCCAATTTCGTATTCTCGTATCGGGACAGGGCACCCACGAGCAGTACTTC.

V gene TRBV11-2 combines with J gene TRBJ2-1; 9 bases line up with TRBD1. V lost 3 bases, J lost 10 bases, and 10 bases stayed unmatched. From germline, CDR1 is SGHAT and CDR2 FQNNGV. This CDR3 is 15 amino acids long. The CDR3 here is CASSLVGTGNGEQFF. The CDR3 DNA reads as TGTGCCAGCAGCTTGGTGGGGACAGGGAATGGCGAGCAGTTCTTC.

This clonotype was observed a handful of times. The chain links TRBV6-1 to TRBJ2-1, with 11 bases matching TRBD2. Trimming cost V 6 bases and J 7 bases; bases outside gene matches: 11. Germline V CDR1 and CDR2: MNHNS, SASEGT. The CDR3 sequence is 16 residues long. The CDR3 DNA reads TGTGCCAGCAGCCTTTTACTAGCGGGAGATCGGAATGAGCAGTTCTTC. This sequence encodes CASSLLLAGDRNEQFF.